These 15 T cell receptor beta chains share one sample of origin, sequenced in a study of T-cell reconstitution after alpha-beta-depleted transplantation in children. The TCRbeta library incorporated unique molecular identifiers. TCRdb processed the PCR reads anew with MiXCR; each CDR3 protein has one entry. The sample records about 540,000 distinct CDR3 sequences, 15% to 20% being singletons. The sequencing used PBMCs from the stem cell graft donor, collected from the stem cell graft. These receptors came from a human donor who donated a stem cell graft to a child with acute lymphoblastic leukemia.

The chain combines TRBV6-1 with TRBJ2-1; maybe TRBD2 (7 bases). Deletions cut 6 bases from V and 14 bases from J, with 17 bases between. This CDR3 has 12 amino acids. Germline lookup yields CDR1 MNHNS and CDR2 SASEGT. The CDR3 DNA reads TGTGCCAGCAGCTGGGGGGGGCCGAAGAAGTTCTTC. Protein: CASSWGGPKKFF.

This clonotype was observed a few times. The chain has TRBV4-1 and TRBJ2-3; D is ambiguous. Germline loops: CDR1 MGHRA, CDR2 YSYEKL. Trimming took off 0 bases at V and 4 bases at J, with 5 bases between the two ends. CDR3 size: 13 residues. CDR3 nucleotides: TGCGCCAGCAGCCAAGATACTGCAGATACGCAGTATTTT. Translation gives CASSQDTADTQYF.

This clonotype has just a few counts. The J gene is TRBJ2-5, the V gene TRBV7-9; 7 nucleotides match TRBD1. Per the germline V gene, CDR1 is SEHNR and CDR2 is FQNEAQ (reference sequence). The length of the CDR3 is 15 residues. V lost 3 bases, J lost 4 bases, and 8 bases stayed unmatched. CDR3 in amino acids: CASSFWQGVGETQYF. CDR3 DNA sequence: TGTGCCAGCAGCTTTTGGCAGGGGGTAGGAGAGACCCAGTACTTC.

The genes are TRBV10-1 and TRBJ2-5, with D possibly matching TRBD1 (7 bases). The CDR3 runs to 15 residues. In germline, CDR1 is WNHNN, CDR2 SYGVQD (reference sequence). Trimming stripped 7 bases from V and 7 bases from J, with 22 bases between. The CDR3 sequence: CASICYRGGKGTQYF. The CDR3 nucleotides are TGCGCCAGCATTTGTTACAGGGGAGGCAAGGGGACCCAGTACTTC.

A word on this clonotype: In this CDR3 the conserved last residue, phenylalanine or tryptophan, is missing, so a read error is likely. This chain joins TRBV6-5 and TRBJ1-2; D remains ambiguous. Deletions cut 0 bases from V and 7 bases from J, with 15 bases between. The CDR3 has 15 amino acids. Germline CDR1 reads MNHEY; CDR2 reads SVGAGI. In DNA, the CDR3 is TGTGCCAGCAGTTACTCGAGTGGCGTAGGCCTTGGCTACACCTTG. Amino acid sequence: CASSYSSGVGLGYTL.

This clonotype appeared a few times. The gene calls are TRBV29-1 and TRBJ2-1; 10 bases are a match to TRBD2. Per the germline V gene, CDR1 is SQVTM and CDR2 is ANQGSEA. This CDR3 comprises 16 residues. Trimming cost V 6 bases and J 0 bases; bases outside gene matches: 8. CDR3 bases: TGCAGCGTCACCAAGGTAGCGGGGGGCTCCTACAATGAGCAGTTCTTC. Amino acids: CSVTKVAGGSYNEQFF.

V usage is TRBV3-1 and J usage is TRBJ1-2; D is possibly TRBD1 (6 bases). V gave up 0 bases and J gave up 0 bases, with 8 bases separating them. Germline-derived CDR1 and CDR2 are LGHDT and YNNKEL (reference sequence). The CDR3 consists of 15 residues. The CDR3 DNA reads TGTGCCAGCAGCCAAGACCGACAGGCTAACTATGGCTACACCTTC. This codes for CASSQDRQANYGYTF. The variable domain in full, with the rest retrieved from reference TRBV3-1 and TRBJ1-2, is DTAVSQTPKYLVTQMGNDKSIKCEQNLGHDTMYWYKQDSKKFLKIMFSYNNKELIINETVPNRFSPKSPDKAHLNLHINSLELGDSAVYFCASSQDRQANYGYTFGSGTRLTVV.

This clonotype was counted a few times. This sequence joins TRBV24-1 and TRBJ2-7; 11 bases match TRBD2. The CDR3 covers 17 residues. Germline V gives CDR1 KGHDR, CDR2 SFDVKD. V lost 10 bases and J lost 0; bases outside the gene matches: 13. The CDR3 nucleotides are TGTGCCACAAATCTAGCGGGAGGACGATACTGCTCCTACGAGCAGTACTTC. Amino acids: CATNLAGGRYCSYEQYF.

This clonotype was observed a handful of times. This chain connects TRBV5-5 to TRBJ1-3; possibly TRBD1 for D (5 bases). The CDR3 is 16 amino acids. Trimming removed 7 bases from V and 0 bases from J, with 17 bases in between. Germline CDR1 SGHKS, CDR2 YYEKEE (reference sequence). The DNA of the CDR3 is TGTGCCAGCGGCTCCTTACAGGCTCCCTCTGGAAACACCATATATTTT. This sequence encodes CASGSLQAPSGNTIYF.

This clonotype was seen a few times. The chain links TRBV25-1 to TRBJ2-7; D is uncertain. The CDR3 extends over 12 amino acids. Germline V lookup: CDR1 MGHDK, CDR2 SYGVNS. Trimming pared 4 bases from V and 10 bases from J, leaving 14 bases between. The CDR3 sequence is CASSGITALQYF. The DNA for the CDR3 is TGTGCCAGCAGTGGTATAACAGCACTTCAGTACTTC.

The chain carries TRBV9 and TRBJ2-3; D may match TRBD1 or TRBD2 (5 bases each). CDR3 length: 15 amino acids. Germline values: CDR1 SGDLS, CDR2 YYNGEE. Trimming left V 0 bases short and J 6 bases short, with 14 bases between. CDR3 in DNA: TGTGCCAGCAGCGTAGCTGGGACCCGGGCCGATACGCAGTATTTT. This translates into CASSVAGTRADTQYF.

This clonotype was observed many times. This CDR3 is CASSQDGRQGGNTIYF. The CDR3, as DNA: TGTGCCAGCAGCCAAGATGGGAGACAGGGCGGAAACACCATATATTTT. The chain combines TRBV4-2 with TRBJ1-3, with TRBD1 matching 7 bases. The CDR3 spans 16 residues. V shed 0 bases, J shed 4 bases, and the junction held 6 bases outside the gene matches. The germline gives CDR1 LGHNA, CDR2 YNFKEQ.

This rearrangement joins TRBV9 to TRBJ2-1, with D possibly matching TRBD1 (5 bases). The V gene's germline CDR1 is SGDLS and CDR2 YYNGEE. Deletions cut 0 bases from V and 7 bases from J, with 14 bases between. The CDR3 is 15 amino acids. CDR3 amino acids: CASSVAGQGWNEQFF. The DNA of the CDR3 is TGTGCCAGCAGCGTAGCGGGTCAGGGCTGGAATGAGCAGTTCTTC.

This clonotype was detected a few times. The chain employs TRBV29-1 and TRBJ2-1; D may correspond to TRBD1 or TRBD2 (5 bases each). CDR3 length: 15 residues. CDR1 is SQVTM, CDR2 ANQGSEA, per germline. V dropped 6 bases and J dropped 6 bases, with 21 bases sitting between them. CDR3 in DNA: TGCAGCGTCCTGGGGGTAGAGGAAGGTAGCAATGAGCAGTTCTTC. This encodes CSVLGVEEGSNEQFF.

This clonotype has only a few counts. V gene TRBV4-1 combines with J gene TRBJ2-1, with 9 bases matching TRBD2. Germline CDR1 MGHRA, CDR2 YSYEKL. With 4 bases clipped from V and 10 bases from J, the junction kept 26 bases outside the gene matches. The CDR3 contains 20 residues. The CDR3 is CASSPRGLSPGLAQWLEQFF. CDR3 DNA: TGCGCCAGCAGCCCCAGAGGCCTCAGTCCGGGACTAGCCCAATGGCTGGAGCAGTTCTTC.